These 14 T cell receptor beta chains were all obtained from the same sample, sequenced in a study of T cell responses to AZD1222 COVID-19 vaccine. TCRdb's table, derived via immunoSEQ multiplex PCR, lists solely in-frame clones and lacks some. Among about 92,000 clones listed, approximately 84% were seen once. Sample: peripheral blood, taken on day 0 of AZD1222 vaccination. Source of these receptors: an adult in good health.

This chain connects TRBV28 to TRBJ1-6, with a possible D match to TRBD1 (5 bases). Trimming pared 6 bases from V and 10 bases from J, leaving 16 bases between. The CDR3 spans 14 residues. CDR1 and CDR2 (germline): MDHEN, SYDVKM. CDR3 protein: CASSLGGTRSPLHF. CDR3 in DNA: TGTGCCAGCAGCCTGGGGGGGACCAGATCACCCCTCCACTTT.

V and J are TRBV3-1 (or the pseudogene TRBV3-2) and TRBJ1-3; 8 bases line up with TRBD1. The CDR3 is 14 residues long. With V trimmed by 2 bases and J by 5 bases, 2 bases remained unmatched. Germline lookup yields CDR1 LGHDT and CDR2 YNNKEL (reference sequence). CDR3 region: CASSQSGGRNTIYF. In DNA form, the CDR3 reads TGTGCCAGCAGCCAATCAGGGGGCCGAAACACCATATATTTT.

The genes are TRBV3-1 (or the pseudogene TRBV3-2) and TRBJ2-3, with 8 bases matching TRBD2. The V and J ends lost 6 bases and 4 bases, in that order; junction bases with no gene match: 9. The CDR3 is 15 amino acids. CDR1 is LGHDT and CDR2 is YNNKEL in the germline V gene (reference sequence). DNA for the CDR3: TGTGCCAGCAGACACATAGCGGGAAAGGCAGATACGCAGTATTTT. Translating it yields CASRHIAGKADTQYF.

The chain recombines TRBV5-1 with TRBJ1-2; no firm D call. CDR3 length: 13 residues. In germline, CDR1 is SGHRS, CDR2 YFSETQ. Between the trimmed V and J ends, which lost 4 bases and 4 bases, there was a span of 11 bases. The DNA of the CDR3 is TGCGCCAGCAGCCCAGGTGCCAGCTATGGCTACACCTTC. Translated: CASSPGASYGYTF. The whole variable domain, remainder taken from reference TRBV5-1 and TRBJ1-2, is KAGVTQTPRYLIKTRGQQVTLSCSPISGHRSVSWYQQTPGQGLQFLFEYFSETQRNKGNFPGRFSGRQFSNSRSEMNVSTLELGDSALYLCASSPGASYGYTFGSGTRLTVV.

The V gene is TRBV7-9, the J gene TRBJ1-2, with 9 positions matching TRBD1. The CDR3 totals 16 residues. From germline, CDR1 is SEHNR and CDR2 FQNEAQ (reference sequence). J gave up 3 bases and V 1 base, and 6 bases lay outside the gene matches. Here the CDR3 reads CASSLGTGVGDYGYTF. The CDR3, as DNA: TGTGCCAGCAGCTTAGGGACAGGGGTTGGGGACTATGGCTACACCTTC.

The chain couples TRBV11-2 to TRBJ2-1; 11 positions match TRBD2. The J segment lost 0 bases and the V segment lost 4 bases, leaving 8 bases of the junction unmatched. Looked up from germline, CDR1 is SGHAT and CDR2 is FQNNGV. The length of the CDR3 is 18 residues. The CDR3 reads CASSSASSGRRSYNEQFF. CDR3 sequence (DNA): TGTGCCAGCAGCTCTGCATCTAGCGGGAGGCGCTCCTACAATGAGCAGTTCTTC. Full variable domain (rest looked up from reference TRBV11-2 and TRBJ2-1): EAGVAQSPRYKIIEKRQSVAFWCNPISGHATLYWYQQILGQGPKLLIQFQNNGVVDDSQLPKDRFSAERLKGVDSTLKIQPAKLEDSAVYLCASSSASSGRRSYNEQFFGPGTRLTVL.

Worth noting for this clone: In the same sample, other DNA sequences code for this CDR3. This rearrangement joins TRBV28 to TRBJ1-1, with no clear D. Germline CDR1 is MDHEN and CDR2 is SYDVKM. The CDR3 is 11 amino acids. Between the trimmed V and J ends, which lost 6 bases and 2 bases, there was a span of 4 bases. The CDR3 DNA reads TGTGCCAGCAGACTCAACACTGAAGCTTTCTTT. As protein: CASRLNTEAFF.

The CDR3 protein is CASSTGYTTNEKLFF. The CDR3 DNA is TGTGCCAGCAGCACAGGATACACAACTAATGAAAAACTGTTTTTT. The chain recombines TRBV7-9 with TRBJ1-4; D possibly corresponds to TRBD1 (5 bases). Germline-derived CDR1 and CDR2 are SEHNR and FQNEAQ (reference sequence). The CDR3 is 15 amino acids. V dropped 5 bases and J dropped 0 bases, with 10 bases sitting between them. The full variable domain, rest sourced from reference TRBV7-9 and TRBJ1-4, is DTGVSQNPRHKITKRGQNVTFRCDPISEHNRLYWYRQTLGQGPEFLTYFQNEAQLEKSRLLSDRFSAERPKGSFSTLEIQRTEQGDSAMYLCASSTGYTTNEKLFFGSGTQLSVL.

This clone was seen a single time. The chain links TRBV29-1 to TRBJ1-3; D ambiguous. This CDR3 spans 13 amino acids. Trimming left V 2 bases short and J 0 bases short, with 5 bases between. Germline V CDR1 and CDR2: SQVTM, ANQGSEA. CDR3 nucleotides: TGCAGCGTTGAACAGAGCTCTGGAAACACCATATATTTT. The encoded protein is CSVEQSSGNTIYF. The variable domain in full, completed from reference TRBV29-1 and TRBJ1-3, reads SAVISQKPSRDICQRGTSLTIQCQVDSQVTMMFWYRQQPGQSLTLIATANQGSEATYESGFVIDKFPISRPNLTFSTLTVSNMSPEDSSIYLCSVEQSSGNTIYFGEGSWLTVV.

This chain uses TRBV27 with TRBJ1-4; 9 nucleotides line up with TRBD1. The CDR3 is 13 residues long. Germline CDR1 and CDR2: MNHEY and SMNVEV (reference sequence). V dropped 11 bases and J dropped 5; count of bases not matched to a gene: 6. The CDR3 reads CASRQGGNEKLFF. The CDR3 DNA is TGTGCCTCGAGACAGGGGGGAAATGAAAAACTGTTTTTT.

In DNA, the CDR3 is TGTGCCAGCAGCCCAGGGACTCTGATGCCAGAAAAACTGTTTTTT. Its translation is CASSPGTLMPEKLFF. V gene TRBV7-9 combines with J gene TRBJ1-4, with TRBD1 as a possible D gene (5 bases). Germline V gene sequence: CDR1 SEHNR, CDR2 FQNEAQ (reference sequence). The length of the CDR3 is 15 residues. Trimming removed 5 bases at V and 8 bases at J, with 18 bases between.

The V and J genes are TRBV7-9 and TRBJ2-1; no firm D call. V was cut by 1 base and J by 11 bases, with 9 bases left in between. CDR1 and CDR2 from the germline V gene are SEHNR and FQNEAQ (reference sequence). The CDR3 totals 12 residues. The CDR3 loop reads CASSLVSTKQFF. The DNA of the CDR3 is TGTGCCAGCAGCTTAGTTTCGACCAAGCAGTTCTTC.

The chain has TRBV7-8 and TRBJ2-6; perhaps TRBD1 as D (5 bases). V dropped 7 bases and J dropped 2 bases, with 12 bases sitting between them. Germline CDR1 SGHVS, CDR2 FQNEAQ. This CDR3 comprises 15 residues. The CDR3 sequence is CASIETEAGANVLTF. In nucleotides, the CDR3 is TGTGCCAGCATCGAGACAGAGGCTGGGGCCAACGTCCTGACTTTC.

The chain uses TRBV11-2 and TRBJ2-5; 8 bases line up with TRBD2. J gave up 5 bases and V 6 bases, and 11 bases lay outside the gene matches. Germline values: CDR1 SGHAT, CDR2 FQNNGV. This CDR3 comprises 15 residues. DNA for the CDR3: TGTGCCAGCAGTCAGCCGGGAGGGCCTTATGAGACCCAGTACTTC. Encoded protein: CASSQPGGPYETQYF.